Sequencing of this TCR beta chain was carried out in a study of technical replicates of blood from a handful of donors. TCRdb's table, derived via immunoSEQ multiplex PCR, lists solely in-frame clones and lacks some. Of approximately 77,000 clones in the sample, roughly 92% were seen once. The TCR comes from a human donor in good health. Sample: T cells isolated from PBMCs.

The CDR3 is CASSLDRFATNEKLFF. CDR3 DNA: TGTGCCAGCAGCCTGGACAGATTTGCAACTAATGAAAAACTGTTTTTT. The genes are TRBV7-9 and TRBJ1-4; TRBD1 might be the D (6 bases). This CDR3 contains 16 residues. The V gene's germline CDR1 is SEHNR and CDR2 FQNEAQ (reference sequence). Trimming stripped 5 bases from V and 0 bases from J, with 13 bases between.